One sample yielded the 2 T cell receptor beta chains listed below, sequenced in a study of T cell responses to AZD1222 COVID-19 vaccine. This table comes from immunoSEQ multiplex PCR, and its TCRdb copy is limited to in-frame clones, with some not included. Of more than 100,000 clones listed, 87% are singletons. The specimen was peripheral blood, collected 28 days after the second AZD1222 dose. The receptors were sampled from an adult who received the AZD1222 COVID-19 vaccine.

V gene TRBV27 combines with J gene TRBJ1-5, with D hard to call. This CDR3 contains 14 residues. V lost 7 bases to trimming and J lost 0 bases, with 10 bases between them. Germline V gene data show CDR1 as MNHEY and CDR2 as SMNVEV (reference sequence). CDR3 nucleotides: TGTGCCAGCAATGTAAAATATAGCAATCAGCCCCAGCATTTT. Its translation: CASNVKYSNQPQHF.

The chain links TRBV19 to TRBJ2-2; D is possibly TRBD1 or TRBD2 (5 bases each). The germline V and J ends were trimmed by 7 bases and 5 bases, with 14 bases remaining between them. Per the germline V gene, CDR1 is LNHDA and CDR2 is SQIVND (reference sequence). CDR3 length: 14 residues. The CDR3 loop reads CASIGTRGTGELFF. The CDR3 DNA sequence: TGTGCCAGTATTGGGACCCGAGGGACCGGGGAGCTGTTTTTT.